A single sample is the source of the 20 T cell receptor beta chains below, sequenced in a study of technical replicates of blood from a few donors. Some clones are missing from TCRdb's copy, which holds only in-frame ones; the method was immunoSEQ multiplex PCR. There are just over 15,000 clones in the sample; over 80% occur only once, and 12% lies in the top ten. The sample consisted of PBMCs. These receptors all come from a human donor in good health.

V usage is TRBV7-3 and J usage is TRBJ2-5, with 8 bases matching TRBD2. Germline CDR1 SGHTA, CDR2 FQGTGA. Germline trimming cut 5 bases from V and 3 bases from J; bases unmatched to any gene: 2. This CDR3 spans 13 amino acids. CDR3 bases: TGTGCCAGCAGCCAACTAGCGGAAGAGACCCAGTACTTC. Translation: CASSQLAEETQYF.

This rearrangement joins TRBV27 to TRBJ1-4; 7 positions agree with TRBD1. The CDR3 totals 17 residues. Germline CDR1 and CDR2: MNHEY and SMNVEV (reference sequence). With 3 bases clipped from V and 6 bases from J, the junction kept 13 bases outside the gene matches. CDR3 sequence: CASSFPFDRVLYEKLFF. In DNA form, the CDR3 reads TGTGCCAGCAGTTTCCCGTTCGACAGGGTTCTGTATGAAAAACTGTTTTTT.

This clone was detected once. The chain joins TRBV23-1 to TRBJ1-1; 10 bases line up with TRBD1. TRBV23-1 has ORF status, its function being uncertain. The CDR3 sequence is 13 residues long. V shed 5 bases, J shed 6 bases, and the junction held 3 bases outside the gene matches. Written as DNA, the CDR3 is TGCGCCAGCAGTTCGACAGGGGGCCCTGAAGCTTTCTTT. The encoded protein is CASSSTGGPEAFF.

V gene TRBV7-2 combines with J gene TRBJ1-1; D is perhaps TRBD1 (6 bases). V lost 1 base and J 3 bases, leaving 15 bases between the germline ends. This CDR3 contains 16 residues. Germline V gives CDR1 SGHTA, CDR2 FQGNSA. The chain's CDR3 is CASSLVWPGVYTEAFF. For the CDR3, the DNA is TGTGCCAGCAGCTTAGTCTGGCCAGGGGTTTACACTGAAGCTTTCTTT.

This clone was seen a few times. The chain couples TRBV28 to TRBJ1-5; D perhaps matches TRBD1 (5 bases). Germline CDR1 is MDHEN and CDR2 is SYDVKM. V lost 5 bases to trimming and J lost 2 bases, with 19 bases between them. This CDR3 contains 17 residues. CDR3 coding DNA: TGTGCCAGCAGTCTCTCGGGGGGTGGGTTTGGCAATCAGCCCCAGCATTTT. Its protein product is CASSLSGGGFGNQPQHF.

The rearrangement uses TRBV11-2 and TRBJ1-3; TRBD1 might be the D (5 bases). This CDR3 has 14 residues. Germline V lookup: CDR1 SGHAT, CDR2 FQNNGV. V lost 5 bases to trimming and J lost 2 bases, with 10 bases between them. DNA of the CDR3: TGTGCCAGCAGCACCAGGGATGCTGGAAACACCATATATTTT. Protein product: CASSTRDAGNTIYF.

The V call is TRBV19, the J call TRBJ2-7; 8 bases map to TRBD1. With V trimmed by 6 bases and J by 2 bases, 3 bases remained unmatched. There are 13 residues in the CDR3. Germline CDR1 LNHDA, CDR2 SQIVND (reference sequence). Here the CDR3 reads CASRDRETYEQYF. As DNA, the CDR3 is TGTGCCAGTAGGGACAGGGAAACCTACGAGCAGTACTTC.

This clone was counted only a few times. This chain uses TRBV19 with TRBJ1-5; TRBD1 aligns across 7 bases. The CDR3 loop spans 14 amino acids. Germline assignment: CDR1 LNHDA and CDR2 SQIVND (reference sequence). Germline trimming cut 5 bases from V and 7 bases from J; bases unmatched to any gene: 8. The CDR3 nucleotides are TGTGCCAGTAGTGAAACAGGGGCCGGCCAGCCCCAGCATTTT. This gives the protein CASSETGAGQPQHF.

V gene TRBV29-1 combines with J gene TRBJ1-2; no firm D call. V shed 5 bases and J shed 2 bases, with 18 bases lying between them. Germline CDR1 reads SQVTM; CDR2 reads ANQGSEA. The CDR3 has 15 amino acids. DNA for the CDR3: TGCAGCGTTAAGCTGGAGAGTGGGGAGAACTATGGCTACACCTTC. Residues: CSVKLESGENYGYTF.

This chain uses TRBV4-2 with TRBJ2-7; 10 nucleotides align to TRBD1. Germline V lookup: CDR1 LGHNA, CDR2 YNFKEQ. The CDR3 consists of 17 residues. Germline trimming cut 3 bases from V and 0 bases from J; bases unmatched to any gene: 8. The CDR3 nucleotides are TGTGCCAGCAGCCAGGCGACCGGACAGGGGGGCTCCTACGAGCAGTACTTC. This translates into CASSQATGQGGSYEQYF.

The V call is TRBV30, the J call TRBJ1-4; no clear D gene. Per germline, CDR1 GTSNPN and CDR2 SVGIG (reference sequence). Trimming left V 3 bases short and J 8 bases short, with 22 bases between. CDR3 length: 16 amino acids. This CDR3 reads CAWSPVAGGNREKLFF. The CDR3 nucleotides are TGTGCCTGGAGCCCCGTCGCGGGAGGTAATCGGGAAAAACTGTTTTTT.

This chain uses TRBV5-6 with TRBJ2-7, with 7 bases aligning to TRBD2. The ends lost 4 bases at V and 4 bases at J; junction bases unmatched: 5. Per germline, CDR1 SGHDT and CDR2 YYEEEE. The CDR3 covers 13 residues. The CDR3 DNA is TGTGCCAGCAGCGCTGGGACTAATTACGAGCAGTACTTC. Its protein is CASSAGTNYEQYF.

The genes are TRBV10-2 and TRBJ2-3; 7 nucleotides match TRBD2. The CDR3 sequence is 14 residues long. Germline-derived CDR1 and CDR2 are WSHSY and SAAADI. The trim removed 0 bases at V and 5 bases at J, leaving 2 bases unmatched. CDR3 nucleotide sequence: TGCGCCAGCAGTGAGTCAATAGCGGGAGATACGCAGTATTTT. It translates to CASSESIAGDTQYF.

V gene TRBV28 combines with J gene TRBJ2-3; tentatively, D is TRBD1 (5 bases). V was pared by 7 bases and J by 3 bases, with 11 bases between. Germline V gene lookup returns CDR1 MDHEN and CDR2 SYDVKM. This CDR3 has 13 residues. The CDR3 DNA is TGTGCCAGCAAGGGGCCCGGTACAGATACGCAGTATTTT. Protein product: CASKGPGTDTQYF.

The chain carries TRBV5-1 and TRBJ2-2, with 7 bases aligning to TRBD1. With 0 bases clipped from V and 5 bases from J, the junction kept 1 base outside the gene matches. This CDR3 contains 14 residues. Germline V CDR1 and CDR2: SGHRS, YFSETQ. The CDR3 is CASSLGQGTGELFF. DNA for the CDR3: TGCGCCAGCAGCTTGGGACAGGGTACCGGGGAGCTGTTTTTT.

The chain couples TRBV5-8 to TRBJ1-2; D gene unclear. The ends were cut back, 1 base at V and 0 bases at J, with 13 bases in the middle. The CDR3 is 16 amino acids. The germline V gene encodes CDR1 SGHTS and CDR2 YDEGEE. For the CDR3, the DNA is TGTGCCAGCAGCTTGCGGTCAGGAGGAGCTAACTATGGCTACACCTTC. This codes for CASSLRSGGANYGYTF.

The chain uses TRBV7-8 and TRBJ2-5; TRBD2 matches 14 bases. The CDR3 consists of 15 residues. The ends lost 6 bases at V and 5 bases at J; junction bases unmatched: 5. In germline, CDR1 is SGHVS, CDR2 FQNEAQ. CDR3 coding DNA: TGTGCCAGCAGGACTAGCGGGAGGGCCGGGGAGACCCAGTACTTC. Its protein is CASRTSGRAGETQYF.

This chain links TRBV6-5 with TRBJ2-1; 7 bases match TRBD2. Germline CDR1 MNHEY, CDR2 SVGAGI. V was clipped by 6 bases and J by 8 bases; unmatched bases: 7. This CDR3 has 13 residues. In nucleotides, the CDR3 is TGTGCCAGCAGCCGGGGGGAGATCGATGAGCAGTTCTTC. Amino acid sequence: CASSRGEIDEQFF.

This clone was recorded once. The chain uses TRBV18 and TRBJ1-1, with 7 nucleotides matching TRBD1. Per the germline V gene, CDR1 is KGHSH and CDR2 is LQKENI. This CDR3 has 15 residues. V lost 2 bases, J lost 2 bases, and 5 bases stayed unmatched. CDR3 coding DNA: TGTGCCAGCTCACCAGTAGGACAGGCTAACACTGAAGCTTTCTTT. The encoded protein is CASSPVGQANTEAFF.

The CDR3 nucleotides are TGCGCCAGCAGCCAAGATTCCGGTAACACCGGGGAGCTGTTTTTT. It encodes CASSQDSGNTGELFF. The chain carries TRBV4-1 and TRBJ2-2; D remains unclear. Germline V gives CDR1 MGHRA, CDR2 YSYEKL. CDR3 length equals 15 residues. V lost 0 bases and J 2 bases, leaving 7 bases between the germline ends.